This T cell receptor beta chain is drawn from a study of CD8 T cells in Susac syndrome. TCR beta sequences were obtained from blood CD8+ and CD4+ T cells. The multiple sclerosis controls comprised treatment-naive patients whose relapsing-remitting disease was stable or active. The CD8+ and CD4+ T cells were isolated magnetically using a negative isolation approach, whereas the TEMRA cells were enriched by FACS. Random hexamers served to reverse transcribe about 0.5 to 1 ug RNA. Amplification of TCR beta CDR3 by immunoSEQ multiplex PCR spanned 54 Vbeta and 13 Jbeta. TCRdb called the immunoSEQ multiplex PCR reads again in MiXCR, with one record for every CDR3 protein. The data contain some 120,000 distinct CDR3 sequences, approximately 94% of them seen just once; the ten biggest clones take up around 0.12%. The CDR3 loop spans 13 amino acids. Germline CDR1 reads GTSNPN; CDR2 reads SVGIG (reference sequence). With 2 bases clipped from V and 5 bases from J, the junction kept 2 bases outside the gene matches.

Sequenced material: CD4+ T cells from PBMCs. The V call is TRBV30, the J call TRBJ2-1, with 8 bases matching TRBD2. The clonotype was recovered from a human donor with multiple sclerosis. The CDR3 protein is CAWSNGRDNEQFF. CDR3 bases: TGTGCCTGGAGTAACGGGAGGGACAATGAGCAGTTCTTC.